The subject of this entry is one TCR beta chain. No cognate antigen has been identified for it. Per-nucleotide qualities are absent, and no much larger clonotype sits a single base away. V and J are truncated by 7 bases and 3 bases respectively, leaving an intervening sequence of 12 bases. From the germline V gene (reference sequence), CDR1 is PRHDT and CDR2 is FYEKMQ. Its CDR3 holds 13 amino acids, cysteine through phenylalanine. CDR3 DNA only is kept here, 39 bases in frame from base 1. This sample stems from a study of T cells in narcolepsy (dated by TCRdb to 2017 to 2018). Context from the whole study: Healthy control donors were enrolled in the study alongside patients who had narcolepsy type 1 or type 2 (NT1, NT2). Autoreactive T cells targeting hypocretin neuron self-antigens (hypocretin, TRIB2) were sought in narcolepsy patients, and TCR Vbeta sequencing was used to track clonotypes in blood and CSF.

Libraries were made using the immunoSEQ multiplex PCR assay. In its TCRdb copy, this immuneACCESS table keeps in-frame sequences only and misses some clones. Where compared with another copy, unresolved V genes explain less than half of these, and the others have no known cause. The sample table holds some 33,000 clones, of which 85% to 90% were seen once. About 1.3% of the sample rests with the top ten. Memory CD4+ T cells were sorted ex vivo from peripheral blood of narcolepsy patients and healthy controls for TCR Vbeta sequencing. On the study overall, not on this receptor specifically: According to the report, autoreactive clonotypes were detected serially in the blood of the same patients and of different patients, but not in healthy controls. Patients and controls had comparable numbers of sequenced blood memory CD4+ clonotypes, averaging about 39,000 and 35,000, respectively. Certain blood memory CD4+ repertoires from patients and controls had no sequences that matched autoreactive T cell clones. Plots comparing CSF and blood CD4+ T cell clonotypes from the same patient highlighted HCRT-specific and TRIB2-specific autoreactive clonotypes.

The sequence links TRBV13 to TRBJ2-5; perhaps TRBD1 is the D gene, with 6 bases matching. The receptor's source is a human donor with narcolepsy. Sequenced input: CD45RA- memory CD4+ T cells from PBMCs. The cell subset or site label of this sample denotes: memory T cells sorted ex vivo from peripheral blood. For the CDR3, the sequence is CASKYYREETQYF. At the DNA level, the sequence is TGTGCCAGCAAATACTACAGGGAAGAGACCCAGTACTTC.